This T cell receptor beta chain is drawn from a study of beta chain features in type 1 diabetes. Broader study findings: Sampled from patients, naive, central memory and Treg TCRB repertoires appeared more similar than those sampled from healthy donors. Shorter TCRB CDR3s, moderately but significantly so, marked every one of the four CD4+ subsets in Type 1 diabetes patients.

Germline lookup yields CDR1 GTSNPN and CDR2 SVGIG (reference sequence). V shed 3 bases and J shed 7 bases, with 15 bases lying between them. The CDR3 has 14 residues. Isolated RNA was reverse transcribed in full, so expressed TCRB transcripts were sequenced. Using immunoSEQ multiplex PCR, the repertoire was profiled, and TCRdb retains in-frame clones only, with some absent. This sample has around 710,000 clones, with roughly 12% found just once. This clone was picked up a small number of times. Its cognate antigen is unknown. The clonotype originates from a man under 40 with type 1 diabetes. The chain is built from TRBV30 and TRBJ1-4; D may be TRBD1 (5 bases). Sequenced sample: naive CD4+ T cells from blood. CDR3 coding DNA: TGTGCCTGGAGCGTACGGGGCCATAGTGAAAAACTGTTTTTT. Its translation: CAWSVRGHSEKLFF.